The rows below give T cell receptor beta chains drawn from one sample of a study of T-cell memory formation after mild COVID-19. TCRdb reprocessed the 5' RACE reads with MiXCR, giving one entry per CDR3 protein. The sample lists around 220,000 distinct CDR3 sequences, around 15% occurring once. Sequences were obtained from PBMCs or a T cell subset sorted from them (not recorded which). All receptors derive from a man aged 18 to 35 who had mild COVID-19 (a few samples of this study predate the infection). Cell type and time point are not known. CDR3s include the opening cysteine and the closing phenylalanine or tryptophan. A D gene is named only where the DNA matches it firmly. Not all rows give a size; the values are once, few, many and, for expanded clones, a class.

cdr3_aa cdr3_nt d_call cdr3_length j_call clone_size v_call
CASSLASEVRETQYF TGTGCCAGCAGCTTAGCGTCGGAGGTCCGAGAGACCCAGTACTTC . 15 TRBJ2-5 few TRBV7-2
CASSVSGNDYGYTF TGCGCCAGCAGTGTCTCAGGGAACGACTATGGCTACACCTTC . 14 TRBJ1-2 . TRBV5-1
CSVVASGDTQYF TGCAGCGTTGTTGCGTCGGGAGATACGCAGTATTTT . 12 TRBJ2-3 few TRBV29-1
CASSFGGRERKSTDTQYF TGTGCCAGCAGTTTCGGCGGGCGGGAGCGAAAGAGCACAGATACGCAGTATTTT TRBD2 18 TRBJ2-3 . TRBV27
CAIGLGTDTQYF TGTGCCATCGGCTTGGGCACAGATACGCAGTATTTT . 12 TRBJ2-3 . TRBV10-3
CASSLVTSGGSGELFF TGTGCCAGCAGTTTAGTGACTAGCGGGGGGTCCGGGGAGCTGTTTTTT TRBD2 16 TRBJ2-2 . TRBV6-5
CASSSLTGGNTEAFF TGCGCCAGCAGCTCACTCACAGGGGGGAACACTGAAGCTTTCTTT TRBD1 15 TRBJ1-1 few TRBV5-1
CASSLDRGGGTQYF TGTGCCAGCAGCCTGGACAGGGGCGGAGGGACCCAGTACTTC TRBD1 14 TRBJ2-5 . TRBV6-5
CASSRGRRGMNTEAFF TGTGCCAGCTCGAGGGGGCGAAGGGGTATGAACACTGAAGCTTTCTTT TRBD1 16 TRBJ1-1 once TRBV18
CASSPALAEKLFF TGTGCCAGCAGCCCCGCGTTGGCTGAAAAACTGTTTTTT . 13 TRBJ1-4 many TRBV11-2
CSARIGPLVADTQYF TGCAGTGCTAGAATAGGCCCCCTCGTCGCAGATACGCAGTATTTT . 15 TRBJ2-3 few TRBV20-1
CASSSATVAYGYTF TGTGCCAGCAGCTCAGCCACGGTAGCCTATGGCTACACCTTC . 14 TRBJ1-2 . TRBV7-9
CASRPDSYNSPLHF TGTGCCAGCAGACCCGACAGCTATAATTCACCCCTCCACTTT . 14 TRBJ1-6 . TRBV2
CASSPAGVDTEAFF TGTGCCAGCAGCCCCGCGGGGGTGGACACTGAAGCTTTCTTT . 14 TRBJ1-1 . TRBV7-6
CSAVRQGNYEQYF TGCAGTGCTGTCCGACAGGGTAACTACGAGCAGTACTTC TRBD1 13 TRBJ2-7 few TRBV20-1
CASSLRSGSNQPQHF TGTGCCAGCAGCTTGCGGTCAGGGAGCAATCAGCCCCAGCATTTT . 15 TRBJ1-5 many TRBV5-6
CASSGEQGTGTGELFF TGCGCCAGCAGCGGAGAACAGGGCACCGGTACCGGGGAGCTGTTTTTT . 16 TRBJ2-2 few TRBV5-1
CASRRSTSGENTGELFF TGCGCCAGCAGGCGCTCTACTAGCGGGGAGAACACCGGGGAGCTGTTTTTT TRBD2 17 TRBJ2-2 . TRBV5-1
CASSLQGAATNEKLFF TGTGCCAGCAGCCTACAGGGGGCGGCCACTAATGAAAAACTGTTTTTT TRBD1 16 TRBJ1-4 many TRBV4-2
CATSRDPGSYNEQFF TGTGCCACCAGCAGAGATCCTGGCTCTTACAATGAGCAGTTCTTC . 15 TRBJ2-1 . TRBV15
CASRGQGTSEAFF TGTGCCAGCAGAGGACAGGGAACCTCTGAAGCTTTCTTT TRBD1 13 TRBJ1-1 . TRBV12-3/TRBV12-4
CAGEQGDYGYTF TGTGCCGGAGAACAGGGAGACTATGGCTACACCTTC . 12 TRBJ1-2 few TRBV7-8
CASAQWGSETQYF TGTGCTAGTGCCCAATGGGGGTCGGAGACCCAGTACTTC . 13 TRBJ2-5 . TRBV12-5
CASSSFAVDRQETQYF TGTGCCAGCAGCTCATTCGCCGTAGACAGACAAGAGACCCAGTACTTC . 16 TRBJ2-5 . TRBV11-2
CASSPAMNQPQHF TGTGCCAGCAGCCCGGCAATGAATCAGCCCCAGCATTTT . 13 TRBJ1-5 . TRBV3-1
CASSSRDRGRTAYNEQFF TGTGCCAGCAGCTCCCGGGACAGGGGGCGAACTGCCTACAATGAGCAGTTCTTC TRBD1 18 TRBJ2-1 few TRBV7-6
CASSYGPSEQYF TGCGCCAGCAGCTACGGACCGTCCGAGCAGTACTTC . 12 TRBJ2-7 . TRBV10-2
CATSAGDRANGRETQYF TGTGCCACCAGTGCCGGAGACAGGGCAAACGGCCGAGAGACCCAGTACTTC TRBD1 17 TRBJ2-5 . TRBV24-1
CASSHRVGSNQPQHF TGTGCCAGCAGCCACAGGGTGGGCAGCAATCAGCCCCAGCATTTT . 15 TRBJ1-5 . TRBV3-2
CASNYRFLRAEAFF TGTGCCAGCAATTACAGGTTCCTGCGGGCTGAAGCTTTCTTT . 14 TRBJ1-1 . TRBV6-4
CASRGRGNTGELFF TGTGCCAGCAGGGGACGGGGGAACACCGGGGAGCTGTTTTTT . 14 TRBJ2-2 few TRBV4-2
CSARDRVGQGTFF . . 13 TRBJ1-1 . TRBV20-1
CASSPRVDGELFF TGTGCCAGCAGCCCCAGGGTTGACGGGGAGCTGTTTTTT . 13 TRBJ2-2 . TRBV7-6
CASNLQGSEAFF TGTGCCAGCAACTTGCAGGGGTCTGAAGCTTTCTTT . 12 TRBJ1-1 . TRBV2
CASRPGGNYNEQFF TGTGCCAGCAGACCCGGGGGGAACTACAATGAGCAGTTCTTC TRBD2 14 TRBJ2-1 . TRBV28
CASSPLVSGRGYGYTF TGTGCCAGCAGCCCCTTGGTGAGCGGGCGCGGTTATGGCTACACCTTC . 16 TRBJ1-2 . TRBV11-2
CAWTRRATGEKLFF TGTGCCTGGACCCGCAGGGCTACGGGTGAAAAACTGTTTTTT . 14 TRBJ1-4 few TRBV30
CASRYLAVSPLHF TGTGCCAGCAGATACCTCGCAGTTTCACCCCTCCACTTT . 13 TRBJ1-6 few TRBV11-2
CASRAWTASFYGYTF TGTGCCAGCAGGGCCTGGACAGCCTCCTTCTATGGCTACACCTTC . 15 TRBJ1-2 . TRBV6-5
CASSPGLAASTDTQYF TGCGCCAGCAGCCCCGGACTAGCGGCTAGCACAGATACGCAGTATTTT TRBD2 16 TRBJ2-3 few TRBV5-1
CASRQGENTEAFF TGCGCCAGCCGACAGGGGGAGAACACTGAAGCTTTCTTT TRBD1 13 TRBJ1-1 . TRBV5-1
CASSQDPGQGWFEQFF TGCGCCAGCAGCCAAGATCCAGGACAGGGGTGGTTTGAGCAGTTCTTC TRBD1 16 TRBJ2-1 many TRBV4-3
CASSKDRGQGALNYGYTF TGTGCCAGCAGCAAGGACCGGGGACAGGGGGCGCTGAACTATGGCTACACCTTC . 18 TRBJ1-2 . TRBV21-1
CASSLKGGNLNNSPLHF TGTGCCAGCAGCTTAAAGGGAGGAAACCTGAATAATTCACCCCTCCACTTT . 17 TRBJ1-6 few TRBV7-3
CASSLAERAGELFF TGCGCCAGCAGCCTGGCCGAGCGGGCCGGGGAGCTGTTTTTT . 14 TRBJ2-2 few TRBV4-3
CSVTTGRHQPQHF TGCAGCGTGACGACAGGCCGACATCAGCCCCAGCATTTT . 13 TRBJ1-5 . TRBV29-1
CASSEYRGSEETQYF TGTGCCAGCAGTGAATATAGGGGGTCTGAAGAGACCCAGTACTTC . 15 TRBJ2-5 . TRBV25-1
CSVPTGVSTDTQYF TGCAGTGTTCCTACAGGGGTGTCAACAGATACGCAGTATTTT TRBD1 14 TRBJ2-3 few TRBV20-1
CSVVVSLNEQFF TGCAGCGTTGTCGTCAGCTTAAATGAGCAGTTCTTC . 12 TRBJ2-1 . TRBV29-1
CAIRGREGEETQYF TGTGCCATCAGGGGCAGGGAAGGTGAAGAGACCCAGTACTTC . 14 TRBJ2-5 . TRBV10-3
CASSPQGAGALNIQYF TGCGCCAGCAGTCCACAAGGCGCGGGAGCTCTAAACATTCAGTACTTC TRBD2 16 TRBJ2-4 few TRBV23-1
CASSDGGTGGAYGYTF TGCGCCAGCAGCGATGGAGGGACAGGGGGCGCATATGGCTACACCTTC TRBD1 16 TRBJ1-2 few TRBV5-1
CASSLQGAEAFF TGTGCCAGCAGCTTACAAGGGGCTGAAGCTTTCTTT . 12 TRBJ1-1 . TRBV7-9